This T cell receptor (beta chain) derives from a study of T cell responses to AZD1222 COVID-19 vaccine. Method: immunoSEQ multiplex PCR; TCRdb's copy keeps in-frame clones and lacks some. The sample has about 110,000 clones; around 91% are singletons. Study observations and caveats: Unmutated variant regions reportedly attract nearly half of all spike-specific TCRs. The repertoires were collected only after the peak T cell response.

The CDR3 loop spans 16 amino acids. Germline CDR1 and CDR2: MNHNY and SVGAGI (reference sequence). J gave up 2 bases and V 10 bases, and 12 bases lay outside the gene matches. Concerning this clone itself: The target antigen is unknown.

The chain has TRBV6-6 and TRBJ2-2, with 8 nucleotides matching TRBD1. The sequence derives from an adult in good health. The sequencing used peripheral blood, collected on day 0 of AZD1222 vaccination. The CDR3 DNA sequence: TGTGCCATTTACGCGGTCGGACAGGGCAACACCGGGGAGCTGTTTTTT. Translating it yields CAIYAVGQGNTGELFF.